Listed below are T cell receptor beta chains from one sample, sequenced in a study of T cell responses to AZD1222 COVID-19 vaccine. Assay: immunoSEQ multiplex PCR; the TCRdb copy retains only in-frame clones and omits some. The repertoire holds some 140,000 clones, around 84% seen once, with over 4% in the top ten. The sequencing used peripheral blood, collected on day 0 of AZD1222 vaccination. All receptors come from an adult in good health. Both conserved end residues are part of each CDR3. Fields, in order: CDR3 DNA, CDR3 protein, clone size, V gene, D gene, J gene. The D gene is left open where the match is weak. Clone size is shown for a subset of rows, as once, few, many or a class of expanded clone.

CDR3nt: TGTGCCAGCAGCCTCGGCCGGGACAGCTACAATGAGCAGTTCTTC
CDR3aa: CASSLGRDSYNEQFF
abundance: -
v_gene: TRBV5-8
d_gene: TRBD1
j_gene: TRBJ2-1

CDR3nt: TGTGCCAGCAGTTTATTAGGGGGAGGATCACCCCTCCACTTT
CDR3aa: CASSLLGGGSPLHF
abundance: once
v_gene: TRBV28
d_gene: -
j_gene: TRBJ1-6

CDR3nt: TGCAGTGCTAGTCTGGGCCGTCAAGAGACCCAGTACTTC
CDR3aa: CSASLGRQETQYF
abundance: -
v_gene: TRBV20-1
d_gene: -
j_gene: TRBJ2-5

CDR3nt: TGTGCCAGCTCACCGGACGGAACCTACGAGCAGTACTTC
CDR3aa: CASSPDGTYEQYF
abundance: -
v_gene: TRBV18
d_gene: -
j_gene: TRBJ2-7

CDR3nt: TGTGCCAGCAGCTTGTTACCAACAGGGACCAATTCACCCCTCCACTTT
CDR3aa: CASSLLPTGTNSPLHF
abundance: once
v_gene: TRBV5-5
d_gene: -
j_gene: TRBJ1-6

CDR3nt: TGTGCCACCAGCAGAGGCGGGACCGCGAACACTGAAGCTTTCTTT
CDR3aa: CATSRGGTANTEAFF
abundance: once
v_gene: TRBV15
d_gene: -
j_gene: TRBJ1-1

CDR3nt: TGCGCCAGCAGCTTGGGCCAGGGGGATACCTCTAACTATGGCTACACCTTC
CDR3aa: CASSLGQGDTSNYGYTF
abundance: -
v_gene: TRBV5-1
d_gene: TRBD1
j_gene: TRBJ1-2

CDR3nt: TGTGCCAGCAGCTTGGTCCCAAACGAGCAGTACTTC
CDR3aa: CASSLVPNEQYF
abundance: -
v_gene: TRBV5-4
d_gene: -
j_gene: TRBJ2-7

CDR3nt: TGTGCCAGCAGTACCCCCCCCTCAGGACACTCGAACACCGGGGAGCTGTTTTTT
CDR3aa: CASSTPPSGHSNTGELFF
abundance: medium-sized
v_gene: TRBV28
d_gene: -
j_gene: TRBJ2-2

CDR3nt: TGTGCCAGCAGTCCTCACGGGGCGGACTATGGCTACACCTTC
CDR3aa: CASSPHGADYGYTF
abundance: -
v_gene: TRBV28
d_gene: -
j_gene: TRBJ1-2

CDR3nt: TGCAGCGTTGTGGGCTCCGGGGAGCTGTTTTTT
CDR3aa: CSVVGSGELFF
abundance: -
v_gene: TRBV29-1
d_gene: -
j_gene: TRBJ2-2